What follows are 15 T cell receptor beta chains derived from one specimen sequenced in a study of cytomegalovirus exposure and HLA in healthy donors. The PCR used 60 Vbeta and 13 Jbeta primers. Data came from immunoSEQ multiplex PCR; TCRdb stores just in-frame clones and leaves some out. The repertoire holds over 110,000 clones, with approximately 80% as singletons. What was sequenced was PBMCs. These receptors all come from a man in his forties in good health and CMV-seronegative.

The V gene is TRBV9, the J gene TRBJ2-5; D perhaps matches TRBD2 (6 bases). The DNA matches TRBJ2-7 better at its end, which makes the J call doubtful. The CDR3 extends over 18 amino acids. Germline V gene sequence: CDR1 SGDLS, CDR2 YYNGEE. The CDR3 nucleotides are TGTGCCAGCACCGGTGTCGACGGGGGTGAGGTTGGGTCCTACGAGCAGTACTTC. Its protein is CASTGVDGGEVGSYEQYF.

The V call is TRBV19, the J call TRBJ1-4, with 8 bases lining up with TRBD1. The germline gives CDR1 LNHDA, CDR2 SQIVND (reference sequence). CDR3 length: 13 amino acids. The V segment lost 9 bases and the J segment 5 bases; nucleotides outside the gene matches: 5. The CDR3 DNA sequence: TGTGCCAGCCAGGACAGGGCCAATGAAAAACTGTTTTTT. It translates to CASQDRANEKLFF.

This clone was seen only once. CDR3: CASSPGTGGYGYTF. The CDR3 DNA is TGTGCCAGCTCACCCGGGACAGGGGGCTATGGCTACACCTTC. This chain uses TRBV18 with TRBJ1-2, with 11 positions matching TRBD1. CDR1 is KGHSH, CDR2 LQKENI, per germline. J lost 4 bases, V lost 3 bases, and 1 base had no gene match. The CDR3 contains 14 residues.

V gene TRBV7-6 combines with J gene TRBJ2-7; 8 bases line up with TRBD1. Trimming removed 0 bases from V and 3 bases from J; junction bases left unmatched: 1. Per germline, CDR1 SGHVS and CDR2 FNYEAQ. There are 14 residues in the CDR3. The CDR3 sequence is CASSLADRGYEQYF. The CDR3 region has the DNA TGTGCCAGCAGCTTAGCCGACAGGGGCTACGAGCAGTACTTC.

J is TRBJ1-3 and V is TRBV5-4; 11 positions match TRBD1. Germline-derived CDR1 and CDR2 are SGHNT and YYREEE (reference sequence). This CDR3 comprises 15 residues. The J segment lost 4 bases and the V segment lost 4 bases, leaving 4 bases of the junction unmatched. CDR3 nucleotides: TGTGCCAGCAGCCCAGGACAGGGGGCCGGAAACACCATATATTTT. It codes for CASSPGQGAGNTIYF.

This clone was seen only a few times. The rearrangement links TRBV10-2 to TRBJ1-1, with a possible D match to TRBD1 (5 bases). The germline V gene has CDR1 WSHSY and CDR2 SAAADI. This CDR3 is 13 amino acids long. V was shortened by 8 bases and J by 1 base, with 11 bases between the two germline ends. CDR3 amino acids: CASWGTTNTEAFF. The CDR3 DNA sequence: TGCGCCAGCTGGGGGACTACGAACACTGAAGCTTTCTTT.

This rearrangement joins TRBV9 to TRBJ1-2; D is unresolved. CDR1 is SGDLS and CDR2 is YYNGEE in the germline V gene. The CDR3 is made up of 14 amino acids. V lost 0 bases to trimming and J lost 4 bases, with 10 bases between them. Here the CDR3 reads CASSVASEFYGYTF. CDR3 sequence (DNA): TGTGCCAGCAGCGTAGCTTCGGAGTTCTATGGCTACACCTTC.

The rearrangement links TRBV9 to TRBJ1-1; TRBD1 matches at 8 bases. The germline V gene encodes CDR1 SGDLS and CDR2 YYNGEE. The CDR3 totals 17 residues. Trimming cost V 0 bases and J 4 bases; bases outside gene matches: 11. This chain's CDR3 is CASSVDPGQVNCTEAFF. CDR3 in DNA: TGTGCCAGCAGCGTAGATCCGGGACAGGTGAATTGCACTGAAGCTTTCTTT.

The chain recombines TRBV6-6 with TRBJ1-2; 7 bases are shared with TRBD1. V dropped 2 bases and J dropped 4; count of bases not matched to a gene: 7. The germline gives CDR1 MNHNY, CDR2 SVGAGI (reference sequence). This CDR3 contains 15 residues. The CDR3 DNA reads as TGTGCCAGCAGTTACAGTACAGGGGCCCTCTATGGCTACACCTTC. Protein: CASSYSTGALYGYTF.

This chain joins TRBV29-1 and TRBJ2-5; the D is unclear. Trimming cost V 5 bases and J 5 bases, with 12 bases left between them. The CDR3 is made up of 12 amino acids. Germline V lookup: CDR1 SQVTM, CDR2 ANQGSEA. The CDR3 loop is CSVLTSTETQYF. The DNA for the CDR3 is TGCAGCGTTTTGACATCAACGGAGACCCAGTACTTC.

V and J are TRBV7-8 and TRBJ2-1; 7 nucleotides line up with TRBD1. Germline V gene lookup returns CDR1 SGHVS and CDR2 FQNEAQ. J was trimmed by 1 base and V by 7 bases; bases with no gene match: 4. This CDR3 is 14 amino acids long. This CDR3 is CASNEQGSYNEQFF. The CDR3 DNA follows: TGTGCCAGCAACGAACAGGGGTCCTACAATGAGCAGTTCTTC. Supplemented by reference TRBV7-8 and TRBJ2-1, the full variable domain reads GAGVSQSPRYKVAKRGQDVALRCDPISGHVSLFWYQQALGQGPEFLTYFQNEAQLDKSGLPSDRFFAERPEGSVSTLKIQRTQQEDSAVYLCASNEQGSYNEQFFGPGTRLTVL.

This rearrangement joins TRBV18 to TRBJ1-1, with D possibly TRBD1 on 5 matching bases. This CDR3 region has 16 residues. Germline V CDR1 and CDR2: KGHSH, LQKENI. Trimming took off 3 bases at V and 3 bases at J, with 17 bases between the two ends. This CDR3 reads CASSPRSGAGHTEAFF. As DNA, the CDR3 is TGTGCCAGCTCACCGCGGTCCGGGGCGGGGCACACTGAAGCTTTCTTT.

The rearrangement joins TRBV19 to TRBJ1-4; D is possibly TRBD1 (5 bases). V was cut by 6 bases and J by 7 bases, with 21 bases left in between. The CDR3 covers 16 residues. Germline CDR1 and CDR2: LNHDA and SQIVND (reference sequence). CDR3 in DNA: TGTGCCAGTAGCCGGCTTGAGCAGGGTGTAAGTGAAAAACTGTTTTTT. The encoded protein is CASSRLEQGVSEKLFF.

The chain joins TRBV18 to TRBJ1-3; D ambiguous. V was pared by 2 bases and J by 3 bases, with 11 bases between. The CDR3 loop spans 15 amino acids. Per the germline V gene, CDR1 is KGHSH and CDR2 is LQKENI. CDR3 residues: CASSPRSQLGNTIYF. The CDR3 DNA reads TGTGCCAGCTCACCAAGGTCACAGCTTGGAAACACCATATATTTT.

V is TRBV5-6 and J is TRBJ1-5; D remains ambiguous. Trimming took 3 bases from V and 7 from J, leaving 8 bases between them. The germline CDR1 and CDR2 sequences are SGHDT and YYEEEE. CDR3 length equals 12 residues. The CDR3, as DNA: TGTGCCAGCAGCTCGGGAGGACAGCCCCAGCATTTT. It is translated as CASSSGGQPQHF.